This T cell receptor beta chain is drawn from a study of patients and donors after allogeneic stem cell transplantation. MiXCR, run by TCRdb on the RT-PCR reads, gives a single entry per CDR3 protein. The repertoire consists of some 200,000 distinct CDR3 sequences, with roughly 40% occurring once and the leading ten covering around 35%. The CDR3 is made up of 14 amino acids. Trimming took off 6 bases at V and 0 bases at J, with 14 bases between the two ends. Germline values: CDR1 SQVTM, CDR2 ANQGSEA. The origin of this receptor is a human donor who was either an allogeneic HSCT recipient or a stem cell or donor lymphocyte infusion donor (not recorded which). It is not recorded whose cells these are; they may come from a transplant donor. The chain has TRBV29-1 and TRBJ1-2, with D maybe TRBD1 (5 bases). The sample consisted of blood, either unsorted or a sorted T cell fraction (not recorded which). Here the CDR3 reads CSVETAPTNYGYTF. CDR3 DNA sequence: TGCAGCGTCGAGACAGCTCCTACTAACTATGGCTACACCTTC.